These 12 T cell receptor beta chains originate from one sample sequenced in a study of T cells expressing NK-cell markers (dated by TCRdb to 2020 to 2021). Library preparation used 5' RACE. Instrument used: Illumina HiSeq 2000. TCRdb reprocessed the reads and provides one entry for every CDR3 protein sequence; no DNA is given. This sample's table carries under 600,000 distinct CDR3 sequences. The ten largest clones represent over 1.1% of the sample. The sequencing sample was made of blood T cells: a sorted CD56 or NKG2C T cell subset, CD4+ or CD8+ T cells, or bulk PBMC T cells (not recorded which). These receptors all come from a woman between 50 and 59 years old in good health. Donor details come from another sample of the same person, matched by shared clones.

The CDR3 sequence: CASSIIGQDYEQYF. The gene calls are TRBV28 and TRBJ2-7; TCRdb returns TRBD1, unconfirmable since there is no DNA. This CDR3 has 14 amino acids. Germline CDR1 and CDR2: MDHEN and SYDVKM.

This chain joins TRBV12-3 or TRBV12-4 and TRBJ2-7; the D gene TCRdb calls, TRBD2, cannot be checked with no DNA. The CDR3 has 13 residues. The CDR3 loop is CASKRGERLEQYF.

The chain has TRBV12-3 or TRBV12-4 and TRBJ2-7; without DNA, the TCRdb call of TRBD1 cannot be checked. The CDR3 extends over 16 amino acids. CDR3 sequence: CASSPPRGQGPYEQYF.

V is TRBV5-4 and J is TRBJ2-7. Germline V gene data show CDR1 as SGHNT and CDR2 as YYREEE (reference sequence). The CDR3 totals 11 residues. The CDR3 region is CASSSPQEQYF.

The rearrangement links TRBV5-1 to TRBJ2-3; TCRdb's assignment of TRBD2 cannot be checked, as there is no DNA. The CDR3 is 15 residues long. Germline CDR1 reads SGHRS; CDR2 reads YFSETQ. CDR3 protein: CASRTSGSSTDTQYF.

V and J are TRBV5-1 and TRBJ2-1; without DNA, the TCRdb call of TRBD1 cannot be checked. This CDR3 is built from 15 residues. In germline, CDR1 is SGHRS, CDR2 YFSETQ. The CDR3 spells CASSLRTATAHEQFF.

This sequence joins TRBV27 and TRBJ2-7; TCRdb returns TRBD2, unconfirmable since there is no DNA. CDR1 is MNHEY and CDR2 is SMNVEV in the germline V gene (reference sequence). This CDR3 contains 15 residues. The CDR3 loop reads CASSFLGLGTYEQYF.

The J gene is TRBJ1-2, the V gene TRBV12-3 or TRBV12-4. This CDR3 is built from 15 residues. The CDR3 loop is CASSLALKGFYGYTF.

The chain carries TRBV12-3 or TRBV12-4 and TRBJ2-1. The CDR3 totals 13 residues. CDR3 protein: CASSFLDLNEQFF.

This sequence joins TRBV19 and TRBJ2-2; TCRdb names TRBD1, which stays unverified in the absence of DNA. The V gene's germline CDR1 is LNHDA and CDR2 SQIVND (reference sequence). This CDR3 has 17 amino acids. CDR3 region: CASENNRGRWNTGELFF.

The CDR3: CASSFSGQGNTEAFF. This sequence joins TRBV5-1 and TRBJ1-1; the TCRdb call, TRBD1, lacks DNA for checking. The CDR3 is 15 amino acids. CDR1 SGHRS and CDR2 YFSETQ come from the germline V gene.

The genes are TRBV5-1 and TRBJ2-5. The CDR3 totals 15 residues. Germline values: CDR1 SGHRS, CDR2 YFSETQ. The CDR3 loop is CASRPNSATGETQYF.